The 27 T cell receptor beta chains below were found in one sample sequenced in a study of cytomegalovirus exposure and HLA in healthy donors. PCR primers comprised 60 Vbeta and 13 Jbeta primers. Profiling relied on immunoSEQ multiplex PCR, and the TCRdb table lists in-frame clones only, not all of them. The table records over 95,000 clones, roughly 80% of them present only once. Sequencing was done on a sample of PBMCs. The source is a female donor in good health and CMV-seronegative.

The chain uses TRBV18 and TRBJ2-7; TRBD1 agrees at 11 bases. CDR1 is KGHSH, CDR2 LQKENI, per germline. The CDR3 length is 15 residues. V dropped 6 bases and J dropped 4; count of bases not matched to a gene: 8. The CDR3 here is CASSQGQGVKYEQYF. In DNA, the CDR3 is TGTGCCAGCTCTCAGGGACAGGGGGTCAAGTACGAGCAGTACTTC.

The V call is TRBV19, the J call TRBJ1-5; 7 bases match TRBD1. The germline V gene has CDR1 LNHDA and CDR2 SQIVND (reference sequence). V lost 8 bases, J lost 7 bases, and 14 bases stayed unmatched. The CDR3 is made up of 15 amino acids. The CDR3 region is CASGPDRALWQPQHF. The CDR3 nucleotides read TGTGCCAGTGGTCCAGACAGGGCCCTCTGGCAGCCCCAGCATTTT.

This clone has just one count. The chain recombines TRBV6-6 with TRBJ2-5; 7 nucleotides agree with TRBD2. The trim removed 6 bases at V and 3 bases at J, leaving 1 base unmatched. Germline CDR1 and CDR2: MNHNY and SVGAGI (reference sequence). The CDR3 has 12 amino acids. This CDR3 is CASSGLEETQYF. Written as DNA, the CDR3 is TGTGCCAGCAGCGGACTAGAAGAGACCCAGTACTTC.

The rearrangement uses TRBV9 and TRBJ2-2; D not certain. V was cut by 0 bases and J by 5 bases, with 14 bases left in between. The CDR3 loop spans 16 amino acids. Germline CDR1 and CDR2: SGDLS and YYNGEE. CDR3 sequence (DNA): TGTGCCAGCAGCGTAGAGGCGGCCCGTCAGACCGGGGAGCTGTTTTTT. Translation gives CASSVEAARQTGELFF.

In its sample, this clone was seen a few times. This chain connects TRBV21-1 to TRBJ2-7; TRBD1 is taken as the D call from the table, unchecked against the DNA. TRBV21-1 is noted as a pseudogene. The CDR3 loop spans 12 amino acids. The CDR3 nucleotides are TGTGCCAGCAGCTCCGATACGACAGTAGAAGGGTTC. Translated: CASSSDTTVEGF.

This chain joins TRBV11-2 and TRBJ2-7, with TRBD2 identical over 9 bases. The germline gives CDR1 SGHAT, CDR2 FQNNGV. The CDR3 covers 15 residues. V lost 5 bases, J lost 4 bases, and 9 bases stayed unmatched. The CDR3 region has the DNA TGTGCCAGCAGCCCACGCGGGACTAGCTTGTACGAGCAGTACTTC. This encodes CASSPRGTSLYEQYF.

V is TRBV19 and J is TRBJ2-5; D perhaps matches TRBD1 (5 bases). The CDR3 totals 13 residues. Germline CDR1 is LNHDA and CDR2 is SQIVND (reference sequence). V gave up 10 bases and J gave up 6 bases, with 18 bases separating them. The CDR3 spells CATNLGQGKTQYF. DNA for the CDR3: TGTGCCACCAACCTCGGGCAGGGAAAGACCCAGTACTTC.

The chain links TRBV6-1 to TRBJ2-7; 12 positions agree with TRBD1. After removal of 7 bases from V and 4 bases from J, the junction contained 5 bases not matched to a gene. Germline V gene data show CDR1 as MNHNS and CDR2 as SASEGT. The length of the CDR3 is 14 residues. The CDR3 loop reads CASNRDRGRYEQYF. In nucleotides, the CDR3 is TGTGCCAGCAATCGGGACAGGGGGCGGTACGAGCAGTACTTC.

CDR3 DNA sequence: TGTGCCAGCAGCTGGGGGGGGCCTCTTTACAATGAGCAGTTCTTC. Its translation is CASSWGGPLYNEQFF. This chain links TRBV19 with TRBJ2-1; possible D gene TRBD2, 7 bases. Trimming removed 9 bases from V and 4 bases from J, with 19 bases in between. The CDR3 length is 15 residues. CDR1 LNHDA and CDR2 SQIVND come from the germline V gene (reference sequence).

This clone was observed once. This sequence joins TRBV5-1 and TRBJ1-3; 9 bases are shared with TRBD1. V shed 4 bases and J 0 bases; nucleotides not matched to a gene: 8. The CDR3 spans 17 residues. CDR1 SGHRS and CDR2 YFSETQ come from the germline V gene. In nucleotides, the CDR3 is TGCGCCAGCAGCCCTCGACAGGGGGTGAGCTCTGGAAACACCATATATTTT. Amino acids: CASSPRQGVSSGNTIYF.

In DNA, the CDR3 is TGTGCCAGCAGCGTCGACAGGGTTAGGACTTTCTTT. Amino acid sequence: CASSVDRVRTFF. The V and J genes are TRBV7-9 and TRBJ1-1, with 7 bases identical to TRBD1. Germline V CDR1 and CDR2: SEHNR, FQNEAQ (reference sequence). This CDR3 spans 12 amino acids. Trimming at V came to 5 bases and at J to 12 bases, leaving 9 bases not matched to a gene.

V is TRBV28 and J is TRBJ1-6; 9 bases are a match to TRBD1. With V trimmed by 10 bases and J by 9 bases, 10 bases remained unmatched. Per germline, CDR1 MDHEN and CDR2 SYDVKM. This CDR3 has 14 residues. The DNA for the CDR3 is TGTGCCATCTTCTCGGGACAGGGTGGTTCACCCCTCCACTTT. This sequence encodes CAIFSGQGGSPLHF.

This clone was observed once. J is TRBJ2-1 and V is TRBV6-1; TRBD1 matches at 10 bases. The CDR3 contains 17 residues. V gave up 3 bases and J gave up 4 bases; unmatched junction bases: 9. Germline CDR1 MNHNS, CDR2 SASEGT. The DNA of the CDR3 is TGTGCCAGCAGTGAGGGTCTTGACAGGGGGCTTTACAATGAGCAGTTCTTC. Its protein product is CASSEGLDRGLYNEQFF.

This rearrangement joins TRBV7-9 to TRBJ1-4; the D gene is possibly TRBD1 (5 bases). The CDR3 has 13 residues. Germline CDR1 is SEHNR and CDR2 is FQNEAQ (reference sequence). The V and J ends lost 7 bases and 5 bases respectively, with 11 bases between them. This CDR3 is CASTMGQNEKLFF. The CDR3 DNA reads as TGTGCCAGCACGATGGGGCAGAATGAAAAACTGTTTTTT.

This chain links TRBV11-1 with TRBJ2-3, with 8 nucleotides matching TRBD1. This CDR3 is 15 amino acids long. Germline V CDR1 and CDR2: SGHAT, FQDESV (reference sequence). V shed 4 bases and J 2 bases; nucleotides not matched to a gene: 5. The CDR3 here is CASSSGQVNTDTQYF. CDR3 coding DNA: TGTGCCAGCAGCTCGGGACAGGTTAACACAGATACGCAGTATTTT. Supplemented by reference TRBV11-1 and TRBJ2-3, the full variable domain reads EAEVAQSPRYKITEKSQAVAFWCDPISGHATLYWYRQILGQGPELLVQFQDESVVDDSQLPKDRFSAERLKGVDSTLKIQPAELGDSAMYLCASSSGQVNTDTQYFGPGTRLTVL.

The chain has TRBV11-2 and TRBJ1-4; TRBD1 is a possible D gene (5 bases). The ends were cut back, 1 base at V and 4 bases at J, with 10 bases in the middle. There are 15 residues in the CDR3. Germline V gives CDR1 SGHAT, CDR2 FQNNGV. The CDR3 coding sequence is TGTGCCAGCAGCTTAGGAGGACACGGTAATGAAAAACTGTTTTTT. Its translation: CASSLGGHGNEKLFF.

The chain is built from TRBV19 and TRBJ1-4; TRBD1 aligns across 9 bases. The V gene's germline CDR1 is LNHDA and CDR2 SQIVND (reference sequence). J was trimmed by 10 bases and V by 4 bases; bases with no gene match: 10. This CDR3 contains 15 residues. For the CDR3, the DNA is TGTGCCAGTAGTACCTACAGGGGGCAGGAGGGAAAACTGTTTTTT. It translates to CASSTYRGQEGKLFF.

This chain joins TRBV6-1 and TRBJ1-1; the D is unclear. The CDR3 runs to 14 residues. V shed 2 bases and J shed 1 base, with 8 bases lying between them. Looked up from germline, CDR1 is MNHNS and CDR2 is SASEGT. CDR3 sequence (DNA): TGTGCCAGCAGTGAACAATCCCCGAACACTGAAGCTTTCTTT. It codes for CASSEQSPNTEAFF.

This chain links TRBV7-2 with TRBJ2-5; 8 nucleotides match TRBD2. The DNA matches TRBJ2-7 better at its end, which makes the J call doubtful. The V gene's germline CDR1 is SGHTA and CDR2 FQGNSA. The CDR3 is 17 residues long. The CDR3 protein is CASSLARFSGASYEQYF. The CDR3 nucleotides read TGTGCCAGCAGCTTAGCCCGTTTTAGCGGGGCATCCTACGAGCAGTACTTC.

J is TRBJ2-2 and V is TRBV14; TRBD2 might be the D (6 bases). Germline V gene lookup returns CDR1 SGHDN and CDR2 FVKESK. The CDR3 runs 16 residues. Trimming shortened V by 5 bases and J by 1 base, and 14 bases separated the two germline ends. DNA of the CDR3: TGTGCCAGCAGCTCTCTACCGGGACTGAACACCGGGGAGCTGTTTTTT. Translated: CASSSLPGLNTGELFF. Variable domain in full (rest from reference TRBV14 and TRBJ2-2): EAGVTQFPSHSVIEKGQTVTLRCDPISGHDNLYWYRRVMGKEIKFLLHFVKESKQDESGMPNNRFLAERTGGTYSTLKVQPAELEDSGVYFCASSSLPGLNTGELFFGEGSRLTVL.

The chain carries TRBV4-3 and TRBJ2-3; 7 positions agree with TRBD2. Trimming cost V 0 bases and J 7 bases; bases outside gene matches: 7. This CDR3 comprises 15 residues. Germline CDR1 LGHNA, CDR2 YSLEER. The CDR3 DNA reads TGCGCCAGCAGCCAAGAAGGCGGGAGATGGAATACGCAGTATTTT. It yields the protein CASSQEGGRWNTQYF.

This clone was picked up one time. Other DNA sequences from this sample encode an identical CDR3 as well. The chain couples TRBV19 to TRBJ1-1; D may be TRBD1 (5 bases). V dropped 3 bases and J dropped 4 bases, with 15 bases sitting between them. Germline CDR1 is LNHDA and CDR2 is SQIVND (reference sequence). The CDR3 runs to 15 residues. In DNA form, the CDR3 reads TGTGCCAGTAGTATTACGGGCAGGGTTCCCACTGAAGCTTTCTTT. Amino acids: CASSITGRVPTEAFF.

The chain recombines TRBV7-9 with TRBJ2-5, with D perhaps matching TRBD1 (6 bases). The DNA end is more similar to TRBJ2-7, so the J call may be wrong. CDR1 and CDR2 (germline): SEHNR, FQNEAQ (reference sequence). CDR3 length equals 16 residues. CDR3 sequence reads: CASSLVGVTGSYEQYF. The DNA for the CDR3 is TGTGCCAGCAGCTTAGTGGGGGTGACAGGCTCCTACGAGCAGTACTTC.

This clone is labeled medium-sized. The chain employs TRBV18 and TRBJ2-5; 13 bases line up with TRBD2. The CDR3 loop spans 18 amino acids. With 2 bases clipped from V and 2 bases from J, the junction kept 8 bases outside the gene matches. The germline V gene encodes CDR1 KGHSH and CDR2 LQKENI. The CDR3 sequence: CASSPSGLAGVGQETQYF. The DNA of the CDR3 is TGTGCCAGCTCACCATCCGGACTAGCGGGAGTCGGGCAAGAGACCCAGTACTTC.

J is TRBJ2-1 and V is TRBV5-1; 7 bases match TRBD2. The germline V gene has CDR1 SGHRS and CDR2 YFSETQ. The CDR3 runs 17 residues. J was trimmed by 7 bases and V by 1 base; bases with no gene match: 14. CDR3 amino acids: CASSLPTVAGGGNEQFF. CDR3 nucleotide sequence: TGCGCCAGCAGCTTGCCGACGGTAGCGGGCGGGGGTAATGAGCAGTTCTTC.

The V and J genes are TRBV28 and TRBJ2-3; a possible D gene is TRBD1 (8 bases). The V end was cut by 5 bases, the J end by 3 bases, with 15 bases between. The CDR3 length is 15 residues. Germline-derived CDR1 and CDR2 are MDHEN and SYDVKM. This chain's CDR3 is CASSPDRGGTDTQYF. CDR3 DNA sequence: TGTGCCAGCAGTCCCGACAGGGGAGGGACAGATACGCAGTATTTT.

This chain uses TRBV7-9 with TRBJ2-5; TRBD2 matches 8 bases. The germline CDR1 and CDR2 sequences are SEHNR and FQNEAQ (reference sequence). The CDR3 sequence is 15 residues long. The trim removed 2 bases at V and 5 bases at J, leaving 7 bases unmatched. The CDR3 nucleotides are TGTGCCAGCAGCTTATCGGGGGGGCGCCAGGAGACCCAGTACTTC. The encoded protein is CASSLSGGRQETQYF.